This T cell receptor beta chain was sequenced during a study of regulatory and conventional T cells in RAG deficiency. Measured with immunoSEQ multiplex PCR; TCRdb has only the in-frame clones, and not every one. The sample holds 7,100 or so clones, about 90% seen once. Regulatory T cells were sorted from blood as CD4+ CD25-high CD127-low cells. The CDR3 consists of 14 residues. V dropped 1 base and J dropped 7 bases, with 13 bases sitting between them. Germline CDR1 MNHNS, CDR2 SASEGT. These same data were also listed under a study on regulatory T cells. From that report: The primer mix had 52 TRBV and 13 TRBJ primers.

This sequence was found in a human donor in good health. V gene TRBV6-1 combines with J gene TRBJ1-2; tentatively, D is TRBD1 (6 bases). Input material: CD127- CD25+ CD4+ Tregs sorted from blood. CDR3 residues: CASSEVGQGSGYTF. In nucleotides, the CDR3 is TGTGCCAGCAGTGAAGTAGGTCAGGGGAGTGGCTACACCTTC.